The rows below give T cell receptor beta chains drawn from one sample of a study of shared clonotypes between healthy human individuals. Sequenced by immunoSEQ multiplex PCR; TCRdb stores in-frame clones only, minus some. The table lists around 330,000 clones, around 67% of them singletons. The sequenced sample was memory CD4+ T cells sorted from blood. The receptors were gathered from a man aged 25-45 years in good health. CDR3s include the opening cysteine and the closing phenylalanine or tryptophan. Each record gives: D gene, V gene, CDR3 protein. The D gene is left open where the match is weak.

-	TRBV5-1	CASSLDSSGNTIYF
-	TRBV6-1	CASSEFGDTQYF
-	TRBV5-1	CASSTNTGFEETQYF
TRBD2	TRBV28	CASSAWGLAYEQYF
-	TRBV5-1	CASSTIPGEGEQYF
-	TRBV7-9	CASSLSNSGNTIYF
-	TRBV1	CTSSRIGTVVVRIKQLKTQYF
-	TRBV5-6	CASSVGLPGDTQYF
TRBD2	TRBV7-9	CASSLTSTGEQYF
TRBD2	TRBV9	CASSVVGGMSYNEQFF
-	TRBV18	CASSETSIQSYEQYF
TRBD2	TRBV7-2	CASSLGTNPAGETQYF
TRBD1	TRBV5-6	CASSLGGTGETQYF
-	TRBV28	CASSSWGYGAFF
TRBD1	TRBV27	CASSLPRTGESNEKLFF
-	TRBV18	CASSVGRYEQYF
-	TRBV7-2	CASSLVVRLAGETQYF
-	TRBV29-1	CSVDRGNTIYF
-	TRBV7-9	CASSLGGGGAETQYF
-	TRBV5-4	CASRTGGKSEQYF
TRBD1	TRBV27	CASSLSRGHGYTF
-	TRBV2	CASRRESSGANVLTF
-	TRBV28	CASRKGQTRYEQYF
TRBD1	TRBV7-6	CASSSGQGTDTQYF
-	TRBV2	CARTQRGGSYGYTF
TRBD2	TRBV2	CASSVAGGAQQYF
TRBD1	TRBV27	CASSYRGQSYEQYF
-	TRBV2	CASRIGQTHQPQHF
TRBD1	TRBV14	CASSQTGFSTDTQYF
TRBD2	TRBV18	CASSPSLAGGTDTQYF
-	TRBV4-2	CASSQGIGDRLRGDTQYF
TRBD2	TRBV6-4	CASRALAGGTDTQYF
-	TRBV28	CASLQFGQDTEAFF
TRBD1	TRBV5-1	CASSTGTGSEKLFF
TRBD2	TRBV28	CASSLSTSGYEQYF
-	TRBV5-4	CASSLVPRAMNTEAFF
TRBD1	TRBV28	CASSSIDSQGAGQPQHF
-	TRBV18	CASSPGGEKLFF
-	TRBV27	CASSTQTGFSGNTIYF
TRBD1	TRBV7-7	CASSHGTDNEQFF
-	TRBV18	CASSPSGGETQYF
TRBD2	TRBV11-2	CASSLARTSGRAGELFF
TRBD1	TRBV23-1	CASPIQNRGPYYGYTF
-	TRBV28	CASSLAWTANEQFF
-	TRBV19	CASSTKVGRLYEQYF
TRBD1	TRBV5-1	CASITGGYRNTIYF
-	TRBV16	CASSPTRVANEKLFF
TRBD1	TRBV14	CASSRDSFYGYTF
-	TRBV7-2	CASSLWSSARDTQYF
-	TRBV6-1	CASSEGRVINEQFF
TRBD1	TRBV5-1	CATKDEAGGIYEQYF
TRBD1	TRBV4-2	CASSQGQGGYGYTF
-	TRBV6-6	CASSKTVGVFSKQYF
TRBD1	TRBV15	CATSRDRGTGGYYTF
-	TRBV6-1	CASSERARKYF
-	TRBV5-5	CASSLSLVRAEKLFF
TRBD2	TRBV19	CASSLRLAGGYNEQFF